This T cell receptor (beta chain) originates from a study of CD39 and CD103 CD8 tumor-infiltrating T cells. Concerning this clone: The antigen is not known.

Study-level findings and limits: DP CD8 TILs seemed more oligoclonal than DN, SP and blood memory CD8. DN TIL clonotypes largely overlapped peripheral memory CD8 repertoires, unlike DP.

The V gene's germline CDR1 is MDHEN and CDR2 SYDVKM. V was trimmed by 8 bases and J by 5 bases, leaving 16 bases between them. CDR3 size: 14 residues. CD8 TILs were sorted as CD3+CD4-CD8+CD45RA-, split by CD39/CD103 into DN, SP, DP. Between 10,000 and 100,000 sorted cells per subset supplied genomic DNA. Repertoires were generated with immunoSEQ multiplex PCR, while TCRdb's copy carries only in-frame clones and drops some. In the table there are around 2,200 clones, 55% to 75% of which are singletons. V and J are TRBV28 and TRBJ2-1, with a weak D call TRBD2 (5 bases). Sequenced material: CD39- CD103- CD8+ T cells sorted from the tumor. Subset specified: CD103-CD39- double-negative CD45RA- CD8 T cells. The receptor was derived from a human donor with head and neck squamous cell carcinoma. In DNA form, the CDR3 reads TGTGCCAGCCTCCCTTGGAGGCGAGACAATGAGCAGTTCTTC. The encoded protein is CASLPWRRDNEQFF.